This T cell receptor beta chain was sequenced during a study of T cells in Graves' hyperthyroidism and ophthalmopathy. The study, taken as a whole, reports: Most clonotypes expanded in thyroid above 0.001 were likewise present in blood.

This clonotype was counted at least ten times. Its target is unknown. The CDR3 regions of TCR beta were amplified from RNA transcripts. The HTBI set primed first-round TCR CDR3 RT-PCR. TCRdb reanalysed the multiplex PCR reads using MiXCR and keeps one entry per CDR3 protein. Of 350,000 to 500,000 distinct CDR3 sequences in the sample, roughly an eighth are singletons; the top ten hold about 5%. The V gene end was trimmed by 8 bases and the J gene end by 3 bases; junction bases not matched to a gene: 9. Germline V lookup: CDR1 ENHRY, CDR2 SYGVKD. CDR3 size: 16 residues. For Graves' hyperthyroidism to be stable, ophthalmopathy could not progress within 18 months.

This clonotype was obtained from a woman aged 18-29 years with Graves' hyperthyroidism. V and J are TRBV10-3 and TRBJ2-7, with 14 bases aligning to TRBD2. The source material was blood. CDR3 in amino acids: CAISESGLAGDYEQYF. The CDR3 region has the DNA TGTGCCATCTCTGAATCGGGACTAGCGGGAGACTACGAGCAGTACTTC.